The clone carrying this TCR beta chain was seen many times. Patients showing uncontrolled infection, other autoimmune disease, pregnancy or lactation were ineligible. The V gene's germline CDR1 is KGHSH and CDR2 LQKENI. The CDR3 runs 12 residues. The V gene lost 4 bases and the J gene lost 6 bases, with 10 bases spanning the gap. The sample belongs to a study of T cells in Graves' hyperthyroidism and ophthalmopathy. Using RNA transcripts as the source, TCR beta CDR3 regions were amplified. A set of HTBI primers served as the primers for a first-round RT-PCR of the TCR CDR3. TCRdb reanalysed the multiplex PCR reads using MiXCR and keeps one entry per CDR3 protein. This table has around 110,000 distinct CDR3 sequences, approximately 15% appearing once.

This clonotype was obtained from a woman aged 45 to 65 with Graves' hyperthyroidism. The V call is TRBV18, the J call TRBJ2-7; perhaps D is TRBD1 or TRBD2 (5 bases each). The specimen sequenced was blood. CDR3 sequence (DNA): TGTGCCAGCTCACGTGGGGGAGCCGAGCAGTACGTC. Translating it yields CASSRGGAEQYV.